This T cell receptor (beta chain) was sequenced during a study of cytomegalovirus exposure and HLA in healthy donors. Study-wide results and limits: High specificity and sensitivity for cytomegalovirus status were reported for the classifier. Among donors in an Asian-associated ancestry cluster, a later analysis reportedly found fewer N-insertions than the approximately 700-donor mean.

V lost 4 bases, J lost 0 bases, and 6 bases lay in between. CDR1 KGHSH and CDR2 LQKENI come from the germline V gene. The CDR3 consists of 13 residues. PCR involved 60 Vbeta and 13 Jbeta primers. In the original analysis: Per a later analysis, the number of unique TCR beta chains was around 80 million, of which roughly 10 million were shared. Clones were sequenced by immunoSEQ multiplex PCR, and TCRdb holds only the in-frame ones, with some missing. That table furnishes V, J and clone size, whereas the DNA furnished D and trimming. The table has roughly 140,000 clones, 80% to 90% seen once. A few counts support this clone. Its antigen remains unidentified.

The sequence derives from a woman between 40 and 50 years old in good health and CMV-seropositive. This rearrangement joins TRBV18 to TRBJ1-1; D call uncertain. Sequenced input: PBMCs. CDR3 residues: CASSLQMNTEAFF. DNA for the CDR3: TGTGCCAGCTCACTTCAAATGAACACTGAAGCTTTCTTT.